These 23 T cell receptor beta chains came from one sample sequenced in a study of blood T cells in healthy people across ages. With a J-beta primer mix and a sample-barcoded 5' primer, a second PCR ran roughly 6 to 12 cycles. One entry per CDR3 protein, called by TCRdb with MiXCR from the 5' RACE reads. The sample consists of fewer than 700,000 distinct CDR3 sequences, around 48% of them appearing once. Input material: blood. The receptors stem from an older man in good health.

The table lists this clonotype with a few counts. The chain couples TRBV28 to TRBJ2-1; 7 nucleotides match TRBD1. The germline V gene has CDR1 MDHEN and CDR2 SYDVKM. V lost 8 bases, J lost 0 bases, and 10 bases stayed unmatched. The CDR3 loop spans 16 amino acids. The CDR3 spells CASSLRGLSSYNEQFF. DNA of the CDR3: TGTGCCAGCTCCCTTAGGGGGCTCAGCTCCTACAATGAGCAGTTCTTC.

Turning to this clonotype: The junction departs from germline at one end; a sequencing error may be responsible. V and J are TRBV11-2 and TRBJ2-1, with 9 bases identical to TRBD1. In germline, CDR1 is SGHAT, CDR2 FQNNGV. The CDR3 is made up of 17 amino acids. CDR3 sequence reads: CVSSLRTGETPYNEQFF. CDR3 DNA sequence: TGTGTCAGCAGCCTACGGACAGGGGAGACTCCCTACAATGAGCAGTTCTTC.

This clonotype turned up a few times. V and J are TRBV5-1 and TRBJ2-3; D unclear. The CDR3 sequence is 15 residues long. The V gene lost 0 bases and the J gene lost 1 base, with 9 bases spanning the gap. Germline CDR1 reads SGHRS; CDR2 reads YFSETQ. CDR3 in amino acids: CASSLDGVGTDTQYF. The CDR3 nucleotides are TGCGCCAGCAGCTTGGACGGTGTAGGCACAGATACGCAGTATTTT.

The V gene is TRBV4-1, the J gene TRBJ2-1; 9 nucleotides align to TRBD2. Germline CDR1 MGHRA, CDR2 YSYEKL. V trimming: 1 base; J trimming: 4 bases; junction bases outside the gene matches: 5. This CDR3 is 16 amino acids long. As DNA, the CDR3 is TGCGCCAGCAGCCAAGTAGGCAGCGGGGGGTACAATGAGCAGTTCTTC. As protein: CASSQVGSGGYNEQFF.

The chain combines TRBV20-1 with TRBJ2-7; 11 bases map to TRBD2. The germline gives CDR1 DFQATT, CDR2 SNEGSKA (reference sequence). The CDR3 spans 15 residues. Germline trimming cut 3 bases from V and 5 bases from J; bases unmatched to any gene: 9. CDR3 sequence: CSASDPSGRIHEQYF. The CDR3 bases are TGCAGTGCTAGTGATCCTAGCGGGAGGATCCACGAGCAGTACTTC.

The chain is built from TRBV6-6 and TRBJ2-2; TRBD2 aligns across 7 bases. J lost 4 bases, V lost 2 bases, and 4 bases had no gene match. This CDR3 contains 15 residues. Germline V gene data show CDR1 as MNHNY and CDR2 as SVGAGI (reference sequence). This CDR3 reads CASSYRTSPTGELFF. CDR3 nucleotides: TGTGCCAGCAGTTACAGGACTAGTCCCACCGGGGAGCTGTTTTTT.

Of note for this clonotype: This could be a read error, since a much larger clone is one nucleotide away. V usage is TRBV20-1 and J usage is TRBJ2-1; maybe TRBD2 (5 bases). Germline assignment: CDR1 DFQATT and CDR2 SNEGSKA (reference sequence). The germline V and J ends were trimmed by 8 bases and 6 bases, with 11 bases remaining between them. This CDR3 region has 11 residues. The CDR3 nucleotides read TGCAGTTCTGCTACTAGCAATGAGCAGTTCTTC. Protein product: CSSATSNEQFF.

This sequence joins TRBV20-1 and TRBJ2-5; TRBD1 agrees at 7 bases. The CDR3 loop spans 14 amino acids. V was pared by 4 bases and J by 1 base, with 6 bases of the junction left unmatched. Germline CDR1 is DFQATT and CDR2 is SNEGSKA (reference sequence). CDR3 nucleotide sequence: TGCAGTGCTACCCGGGACAGCGTCCAAGAGACCCAGTACTTC. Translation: CSATRDSVQETQYF.

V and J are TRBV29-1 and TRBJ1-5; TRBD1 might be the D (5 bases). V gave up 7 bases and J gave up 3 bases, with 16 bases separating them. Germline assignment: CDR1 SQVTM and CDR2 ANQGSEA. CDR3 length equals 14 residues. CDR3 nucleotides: TGCAGCGCCTCCGCCGGGGGTGCCAATCAGCCCCAGCATTTT. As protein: CSASAGGANQPQHF.

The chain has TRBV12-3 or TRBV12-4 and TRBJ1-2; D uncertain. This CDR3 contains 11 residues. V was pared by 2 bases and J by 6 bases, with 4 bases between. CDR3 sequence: CASSLMNGYTF. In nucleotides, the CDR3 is TGTGCCAGCAGTTTAATGAATGGCTACACCTTC.

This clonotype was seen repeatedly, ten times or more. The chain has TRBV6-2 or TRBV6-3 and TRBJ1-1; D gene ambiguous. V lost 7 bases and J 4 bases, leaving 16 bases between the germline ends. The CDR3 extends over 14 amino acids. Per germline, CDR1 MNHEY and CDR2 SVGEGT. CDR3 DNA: TGTGCCAGCAAAAAAAAGAGGGAAGGCACTGAAGCTTTCTTT. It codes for CASKKKREGTEAFF.

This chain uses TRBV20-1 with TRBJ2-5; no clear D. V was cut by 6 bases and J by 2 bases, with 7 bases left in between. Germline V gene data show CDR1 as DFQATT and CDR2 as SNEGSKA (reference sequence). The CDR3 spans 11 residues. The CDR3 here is CSARRQETQYF. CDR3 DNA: TGCAGTGCGAGACGGCAAGAGACCCAGTACTTC.

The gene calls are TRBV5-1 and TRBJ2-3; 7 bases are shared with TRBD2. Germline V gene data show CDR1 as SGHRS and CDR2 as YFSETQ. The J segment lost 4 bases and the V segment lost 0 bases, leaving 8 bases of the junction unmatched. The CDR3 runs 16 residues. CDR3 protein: CASSLEGTTLPDTQYF. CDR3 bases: TGCGCCAGCAGCTTGGAGGGGACTACGCTCCCAGATACGCAGTATTTT.

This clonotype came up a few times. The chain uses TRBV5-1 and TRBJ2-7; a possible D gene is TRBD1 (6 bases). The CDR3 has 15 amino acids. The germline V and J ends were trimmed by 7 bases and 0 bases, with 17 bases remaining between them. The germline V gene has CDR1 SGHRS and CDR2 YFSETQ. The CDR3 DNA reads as TGCGCCAGCTCTGGGGGCACAGGGAGCTCCTACGAGCAGTACTTC. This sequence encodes CASSGGTGSSYEQYF.

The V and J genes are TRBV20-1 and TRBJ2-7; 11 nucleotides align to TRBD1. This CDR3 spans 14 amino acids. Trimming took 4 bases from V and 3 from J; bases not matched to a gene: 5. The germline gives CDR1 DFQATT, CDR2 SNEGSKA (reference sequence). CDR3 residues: CSATSGTGGYEQYF. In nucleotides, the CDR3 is TGCAGTGCTACCTCCGGGACAGGGGGCTACGAGCAGTACTTC.

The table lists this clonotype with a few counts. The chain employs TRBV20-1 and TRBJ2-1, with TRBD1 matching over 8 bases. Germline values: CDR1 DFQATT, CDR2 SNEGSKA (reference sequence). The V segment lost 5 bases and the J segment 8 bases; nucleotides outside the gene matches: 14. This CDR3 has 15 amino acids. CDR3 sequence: CSAPGQGLFRDEQFF. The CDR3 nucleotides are TGCAGTGCTCCAGGACAGGGCCTTTTTCGTGATGAGCAGTTCTTC.

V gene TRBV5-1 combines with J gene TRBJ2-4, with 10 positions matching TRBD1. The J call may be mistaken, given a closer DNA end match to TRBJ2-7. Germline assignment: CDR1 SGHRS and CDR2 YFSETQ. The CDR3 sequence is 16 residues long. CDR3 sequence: CASSLAFGQGVYEQYF. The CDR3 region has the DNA TGCGCCAGCAGCTTGGCCTTCGGACAGGGGGTCTACGAGCAGTACTTC.

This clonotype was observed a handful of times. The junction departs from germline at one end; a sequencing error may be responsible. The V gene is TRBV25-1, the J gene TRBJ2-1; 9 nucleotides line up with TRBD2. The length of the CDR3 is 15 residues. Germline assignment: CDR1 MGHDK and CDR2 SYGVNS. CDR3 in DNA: TGTGCCAGCAGTTTGGGCGGGGGGGTTTACAATAAGCAGTTCTTC. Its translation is CASSLGGGVYNKQFF.

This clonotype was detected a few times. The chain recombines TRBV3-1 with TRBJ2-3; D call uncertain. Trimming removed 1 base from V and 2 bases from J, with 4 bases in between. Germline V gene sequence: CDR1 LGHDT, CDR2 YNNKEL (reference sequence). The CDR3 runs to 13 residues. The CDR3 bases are TGTGCCAGCAGCCAAGTGGTCACAGATACGCAGTATTTT. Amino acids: CASSQVVTDTQYF.

CDR3 protein: CSAPTDYGDEQFF. CDR3 nucleotides: TGCAGTGCTCCCACCGATTACGGGGATGAGCAGTTCTTC. This rearrangement joins TRBV20-1 to TRBJ2-1, with D tentatively TRBD2 (5 bases). V lost 5 bases and J 8 bases, leaving 16 bases between the germline ends. In germline, CDR1 is DFQATT, CDR2 SNEGSKA (reference sequence). The CDR3 extends over 13 amino acids.

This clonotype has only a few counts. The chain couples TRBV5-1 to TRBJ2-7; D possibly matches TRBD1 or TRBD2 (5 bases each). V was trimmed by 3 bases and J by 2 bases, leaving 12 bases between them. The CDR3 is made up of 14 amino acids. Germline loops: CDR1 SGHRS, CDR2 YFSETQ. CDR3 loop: CASSSWGSTYEQYF. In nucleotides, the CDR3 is TGCGCCAGCAGCTCGTGGGGGTCTACCTACGAGCAGTACTTC.

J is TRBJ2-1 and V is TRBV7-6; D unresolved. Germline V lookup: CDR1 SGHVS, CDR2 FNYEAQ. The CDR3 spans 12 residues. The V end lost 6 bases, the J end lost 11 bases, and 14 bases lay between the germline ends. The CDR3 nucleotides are TGTGCCAGCAGTCCCGACACATCTCAGCAGTTCTTC. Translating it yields CASSPDTSQQFF.

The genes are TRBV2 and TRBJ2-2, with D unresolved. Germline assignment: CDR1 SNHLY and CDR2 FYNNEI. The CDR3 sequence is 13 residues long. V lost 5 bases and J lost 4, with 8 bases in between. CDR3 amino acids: CASSPDGTGELFF. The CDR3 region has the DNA TGTGCCAGCAGTCCCGACGGCACCGGGGAGCTGTTTTTT.